A selection of T cell receptor beta chains follows, all from one sample in a study of blood T cell repertoires in COVID-19. Method: immunoSEQ multiplex PCR; TCRdb's copy keeps in-frame clones and lacks some. Of about 100,000 clones in the sample, about 80% are singletons; the top ten hold approximately 4.5%. The sample was peripheral blood. The receptors derive from a man between 65 and 80 years old with acute or convalescent COVID-19. The CDR3 runs from the conserved cysteine through the conserved F or W. Fields, in order: D gene, V gene, J gene, clone size, CDR3 DNA, CDR3 protein. The D gene is left open where the match is weak. A row's size may be missing; if present it is once, few, many or a size class.

d_gene: TRBD2
v_gene: TRBV5-8
j_gene: TRBJ2-5
abundance: NA
CDR3nt: TGTGCCAGCAGTCGAGGGAGGGGTGATGGTCAAGAGACCCAGTACTTC
CDR3aa: CASSRGRGDGQETQYF

d_gene: NA
v_gene: TRBV5-1
j_gene: TRBJ2-1
abundance: NA
CDR3nt: TGCGCCAGCAGCTTGGGACAGACCCTCAATGAGCAGTTCTTC
CDR3aa: CASSLGQTLNEQFF

d_gene: NA
v_gene: TRBV5-1
j_gene: TRBJ1-1
abundance: NA
CDR3nt: TGCGCCAGCAGCGGGCAGGGTGTGGCTGAAGCTTTCTTT
CDR3aa: CASSGQGVAEAFF

d_gene: TRBD1
v_gene: TRBV19
j_gene: TRBJ1-1
abundance: few
CDR3nt: TGTGCCAGTAGTCTAATGACAGGGTACACTGAAGCTTTCTTT
CDR3aa: CASSLMTGYTEAFF

d_gene: TRBD1
v_gene: TRBV18
j_gene: TRBJ1-1
abundance: NA
CDR3nt: TGTGCCAGCTCACCACCGGACAGGACGAACACTGAAGCTTTCTTT
CDR3aa: CASSPPDRTNTEAFF

d_gene: NA
v_gene: TRBV5-1
j_gene: TRBJ2-2
abundance: once
CDR3nt: TGCGCCAGCAGCTTCGGAACGGGCGGGGAGCTGTTTTTT
CDR3aa: CASSFGTGGELFF

d_gene: NA
v_gene: TRBV19
j_gene: TRBJ1-1
abundance: NA
CDR3nt: TGTGCCAGTAGTATTGCCCAGGACAGCTTGAACACTGAAGCTTTCTTT
CDR3aa: CASSIAQDSLNTEAFF

d_gene: NA
v_gene: TRBV19
j_gene: TRBJ2-7
abundance: NA
CDR3nt: TGTGCCAGTAGTATTGGGCAGGGGCGGCAGTACTTC
CDR3aa: CASSIGQGRQYF

d_gene: TRBD2
v_gene: TRBV6-2/TRBV6-3
j_gene: TRBJ2-5
abundance: few
CDR3nt: TGTGCCAGCAGACCTGTAGCGGGGTATGAGACCCAGTACTTC
CDR3aa: CASRPVAGYETQYF

d_gene: TRBD1
v_gene: TRBV5-4
j_gene: TRBJ1-3
abundance: once
CDR3nt: TGTGCCAGCAGCTCAGGGGGTTCTGGAAACACCATATATTTT
CDR3aa: CASSSGGSGNTIYF

d_gene: TRBD1
v_gene: TRBV12-5
j_gene: TRBJ1-4
abundance: once
CDR3nt: TGTGCTAGTGGTCCGGGACAGGGAAACCAATTTGAAAAACTGTTTTTT
CDR3aa: CASGPGQGNQFEKLFF

d_gene: TRBD1
v_gene: TRBV19
j_gene: TRBJ1-2
abundance: NA
CDR3nt: TGTGCCAGTAGTATTGACAGGGTCTATGGCTACACCTTC
CDR3aa: CASSIDRVYGYTF

d_gene: NA
v_gene: TRBV10-3
j_gene: TRBJ1-1
abundance: NA
CDR3nt: TGTGCCATCAGTGAGCAACTTGGGGGCCGCACTGAAGCTTTCTTT
CDR3aa: CAISEQLGGRTEAFF

d_gene: TRBD2
v_gene: TRBV19
j_gene: TRBJ2-2
abundance: NA
CDR3nt: TGTGCCAGTAAAAGCGGGGCGAACACCGGGGAGCTGTTTTTT
CDR3aa: CASKSGANTGELFF

d_gene: TRBD2
v_gene: TRBV7-2
j_gene: TRBJ2-5
abundance: NA
CDR3nt: TGTGCCAGCAGCAAAGGACTAGCGGGGGGGGAGACCCAGTACTTC
CDR3aa: CASSKGLAGGETQYF

d_gene: NA
v_gene: TRBV7-9
j_gene: TRBJ1-5
abundance: NA
CDR3nt: TGTGCCAGCAGCTTAGTCTCTTCTTCGCCCCAGCATTTT
CDR3aa: CASSLVSSSPQHF

d_gene: NA
v_gene: TRBV12-5
j_gene: TRBJ1-5
abundance: NA
CDR3nt: TGTGCTAGTGGTTTGGGGGGACATAGCAATCAGCCCCAGCATTTT
CDR3aa: CASGLGGHSNQPQHF

d_gene: NA
v_gene: TRBV5-6
j_gene: TRBJ1-1
abundance: few
CDR3nt: TGTGCCAGCAGCTTGGAAGGGGGACACCCTAACACTGAAGCTTTCTTT
CDR3aa: CASSLEGGHPNTEAFF

d_gene: TRBD1
v_gene: TRBV5-8
j_gene: TRBJ2-6
abundance: NA
CDR3nt: TGTGCCAGCAGACACAGGGGGAGAGGGGCCAACGTCCTGACTTTC
CDR3aa: CASRHRGRGANVLTF

d_gene: NA
v_gene: TRBV28
j_gene: TRBJ2-3
abundance: once
CDR3nt: TGTGCCAGCAGTCGCTCTAAACGCACAGATACGCAGTATTTT
CDR3aa: CASSRSKRTDTQYF

d_gene: NA
v_gene: TRBV2
j_gene: TRBJ1-1
abundance: NA
CDR3nt: TGTGCCAGCAGACCTCCGACAGGCCTGAACACTGAAGCTTTCTTT
CDR3aa: CASRPPTGLNTEAFF

d_gene: NA
v_gene: TRBV9
j_gene: TRBJ1-4
abundance: few
CDR3nt: TGTGCCAGCAGCTCAGGAACACCTAATGAAAAACTGTTTTTT
CDR3aa: CASSSGTPNEKLFF

d_gene: TRBD1
v_gene: TRBV6-6
j_gene: TRBJ2-7
abundance: NA
CDR3nt: TGTGCCAGCAGGTCCGGGACAGGATCCTACGAGCAGTACTTC
CDR3aa: CASRSGTGSYEQYF

d_gene: TRBD1
v_gene: TRBV19
j_gene: TRBJ2-3
abundance: NA
CDR3nt: TGTGCCAGTCGGACCGGGACAGGGTTAGATACGCAGTATTTT
CDR3aa: CASRTGTGLDTQYF

d_gene: TRBD1
v_gene: TRBV11-2
j_gene: TRBJ2-2
abundance: once
CDR3nt: TGTGCCAGCAGCTTAGCGGGACAGCTCGCGAACACCGGGGAGCTGTTTTTT
CDR3aa: CASSLAGQLANTGELFF

d_gene: NA
v_gene: TRBV18
j_gene: TRBJ1-4
abundance: once
CDR3nt: TGTGCCAGCTCACCGGAACAGGATCGTAATGAAAAACTGTTTTTT
CDR3aa: CASSPEQDRNEKLFF

d_gene: TRBD1
v_gene: TRBV7-6
j_gene: TRBJ2-7
abundance: NA
CDR3nt: TGTGCCAGCAGCTCAGGACAGGTGGGGGACTACGAGCAGTACTTC
CDR3aa: CASSSGQVGDYEQYF

d_gene: NA
v_gene: TRBV7-2
j_gene: TRBJ2-7
abundance: NA
CDR3nt: TGTGCCAGCAGCCTATTTCGTAGGGGCGAGCAGTACTTC
CDR3aa: CASSLFRRGEQYF

d_gene: TRBD2
v_gene: TRBV7-2
j_gene: TRBJ2-7
abundance: NA
CDR3nt: TGTGCCAGCAGCTCCCCAGCGGGGGGGAGCGAGCAGTACTTC
CDR3aa: CASSSPAGGSEQYF

d_gene: TRBD2
v_gene: TRBV11-2
j_gene: TRBJ2-7
abundance: NA
CDR3nt: TGTGCCAGCAGCCAAATCCGGGGGGGGAGGCACGAGCAGTACTTC
CDR3aa: CASSQIRGGRHEQYF

d_gene: NA
v_gene: TRBV7-2
j_gene: TRBJ1-4
abundance: NA
CDR3nt: TGTGCCAGCAGCTTTCGGGGTTTGCCATCGACTAATGAAAAACTGTTTTTT
CDR3aa: CASSFRGLPSTNEKLFF

d_gene: TRBD2
v_gene: TRBV2
j_gene: TRBJ2-5
abundance: NA
CDR3nt: TGTGCCAGCAGTGAGGGGACTAGCGGGGCCCCTGGGTACTTC
CDR3aa: CASSEGTSGAPGYF

d_gene: NA
v_gene: TRBV7-6
j_gene: TRBJ1-3
abundance: NA
CDR3nt: TGTGCCAGCAGCCGGGACACTAGCTCTGGAAACACCATATATTTT
CDR3aa: CASSRDTSSGNTIYF

d_gene: NA
v_gene: TRBV6-2/TRBV6-3
j_gene: TRBJ1-2
abundance: once
CDR3nt: TGTGCCAGCAGTCAGGGCTTCTATGGCTACACCTTC
CDR3aa: CASSQGFYGYTF

d_gene: NA
v_gene: TRBV21-1
j_gene: TRBJ2-3
abundance: NA
CDR3nt: TGTGCCAGCGGCTGTCGGACAGCCCCTAGCACAGATACGCAGTATTTT
CDR3aa: CASGCRTAPSTDTQYF

d_gene: TRBD1
v_gene: TRBV6-5
j_gene: TRBJ2-7
abundance: NA
CDR3nt: TGTGCCAGCAGGAAGGGACAGAGCTCCTACGAGCAGTACTTC
CDR3aa: CASRKGQSSYEQYF

d_gene: TRBD2
v_gene: TRBV25-1
j_gene: TRBJ2-1
abundance: NA
CDR3nt: TGTGCCAGTCTTTACCCGGGACTAGCGGGGGGCGGTGAGCAGTTCTTC
CDR3aa: CASLYPGLAGGGEQFF

d_gene: NA
v_gene: TRBV2
j_gene: TRBJ1-2
abundance: NA
CDR3nt: TGTGCCAGCAGTGCACTTACAGTATTCAGCTATGGCTACACCTTC
CDR3aa: CASSALTVFSYGYTF

d_gene: NA
v_gene: TRBV5-1
j_gene: TRBJ1-1
abundance: NA
CDR3nt: TGCGCCAGCAGCTTGGTCGCGGGGCTGAACACTGAAGCTTTCTTT
CDR3aa: CASSLVAGLNTEAFF

d_gene: TRBD1
v_gene: TRBV12-5
j_gene: TRBJ2-2
abundance: NA
CDR3nt: TGTGCTAGTGGGACGGGACAGGGGGCTGGCACCGGGGAGCTGTTTTTT
CDR3aa: CASGTGQGAGTGELFF

d_gene: NA
v_gene: TRBV18
j_gene: TRBJ1-2
abundance: once
CDR3nt: TGTGCCAGCTCACCGACCCCAGACAGTCGCTATGGCTACACCTTC
CDR3aa: CASSPTPDSRYGYTF

d_gene: TRBD1
v_gene: TRBV5-4
j_gene: TRBJ1-2
abundance: NA
CDR3nt: TGTGCCAGCAGCTTGAACAGGGGGCGCTTCTATGGCTACACCTTC
CDR3aa: CASSLNRGRFYGYTF

d_gene: NA
v_gene: TRBV9
j_gene: TRBJ2-1
abundance: once
CDR3nt: TGTGCCAGCAGCGTAGTGTTTACACCGGCGGGTGGCTACAATGAGCAGTTCTTC
CDR3aa: CASSVVFTPAGGYNEQFF

d_gene: NA
v_gene: TRBV6-5
j_gene: TRBJ2-5
abundance: NA
CDR3nt: TGTGCCACGTCTCGGGTACAAGAGACCCAGTACTTC
CDR3aa: CATSRVQETQYF

d_gene: TRBD1
v_gene: TRBV7-9
j_gene: TRBJ1-1
abundance: NA
CDR3nt: TGTGCCAGCAGCCGGACGGATACCCAGGGGGCAAGTAGGACTGAAGCTTTCTTT
CDR3aa: CASSRTDTQGASRTEAFF

d_gene: NA
v_gene: TRBV7-2
j_gene: TRBJ2-6
abundance: NA
CDR3nt: TGTGCCAGCAGCTTATCAGGGTGGTCTGGGGCCAACGTCCTGACTTTC
CDR3aa: CASSLSGWSGANVLTF

d_gene: NA
v_gene: TRBV6-2/TRBV6-3
j_gene: TRBJ2-3
abundance: NA
CDR3nt: TGTGCCAGCAGTTATCAAAGCACAGATACGCAGTATTTT
CDR3aa: CASSYQSTDTQYF

d_gene: TRBD2
v_gene: TRBV19
j_gene: TRBJ2-5
abundance: NA
CDR3nt: TGTGCCACCGGGACTAGCGGGGGGGCCGTCCCAAAGACCCAGTACTTC
CDR3aa: CATGTSGGAVPKTQYF

d_gene: NA
v_gene: TRBV6-2/TRBV6-3
j_gene: TRBJ2-1
abundance: NA
CDR3nt: TGTGCCAGCAGTCTCCGGGACATTCCGTTCTTTGTGAATGAGCAGTTCTTC
CDR3aa: CASSLRDIPFFVNEQFF

d_gene: NA
v_gene: TRBV19
j_gene: TRBJ2-1
abundance: NA
CDR3nt: TGTGCCAGTAGTATCAGGTGGATTGGGGCGTATGAGCAGTTCTTC
CDR3aa: CASSIRWIGAYEQFF

d_gene: NA
v_gene: TRBV4-1
j_gene: TRBJ1-2
abundance: once
CDR3nt: TGCGCCAGCAGCCAAGAGGGAGCCACCTACTATGGCTACACCTTC
CDR3aa: CASSQEGATYYGYTF

d_gene: NA
v_gene: TRBV19
j_gene: TRBJ1-1
abundance: NA
CDR3nt: TGTGCCAGTAGTTCTCCCTGGGGGGGGGTGCACACTGAAGCTTTCTTT
CDR3aa: CASSSPWGGVHTEAFF

d_gene: TRBD2
v_gene: TRBV5-6
j_gene: TRBJ2-3
abundance: NA
CDR3nt: TGTGCCAGCAGCTTTCGGGGGGGCAGCACAGATACGCAGTATTTT
CDR3aa: CASSFRGGSTDTQYF

d_gene: NA
v_gene: TRBV5-5
j_gene: TRBJ2-2
abundance: NA
CDR3nt: TGTGCCAGCAGCCGTCGTGGGGCAGATGTCGGGGAGCTGTTTTTT
CDR3aa: CASSRRGADVGELFF

d_gene: TRBD1
v_gene: TRBV3-1/TRBV3-2
j_gene: TRBJ2-7
abundance: NA
CDR3nt: TGTGCCAGCACCGGGACAGGGGGGTTCGAGCAGTACTTC
CDR3aa: CASTGTGGFEQYF

d_gene: TRBD1
v_gene: TRBV6-5
j_gene: TRBJ1-2
abundance: NA
CDR3nt: TGTGCCAGCAGCAGGGGGCAGGAGGACTATGGCTACACCTTC
CDR3aa: CASSRGQEDYGYTF

d_gene: NA
v_gene: TRBV6-5
j_gene: TRBJ2-7
abundance: once
CDR3nt: TGTGCCAGCAGTCCCCGGGTAGCGGCAACCTACGAGCAGTACTTC
CDR3aa: CASSPRVAATYEQYF

d_gene: TRBD1
v_gene: TRBV6-5
j_gene: TRBJ1-1
abundance: NA
CDR3nt: TGTGCCAGCAACTTACAGGGGGTTGGCACTGAAGCTTTCTTT
CDR3aa: CASNLQGVGTEAFF

d_gene: TRBD1
v_gene: TRBV5-1
j_gene: TRBJ2-7
abundance: NA
CDR3nt: TGCGCCAGCAGCTTGACAGGGGGCCCTTCCTACGAGCAGTACTTC
CDR3aa: CASSLTGGPSYEQYF

d_gene: NA
v_gene: TRBV10-2
j_gene: TRBJ1-1
abundance: NA
CDR3nt: TGCGCCAGCAGTGAGTGGGAGGGGAACACTGAAGCTTTCTTT
CDR3aa: CASSEWEGNTEAFF